Sequencing of this T cell receptor (beta chain) was carried out in a study of breast tumors, draining lymph nodes, adjacent tissues (dated by TCRdb to 2016 to 2018). General notes on the study: The study compared TCR beta repertoires across tumor, adjacent nontumor tissue and axillary lymph nodes from breast cancer patients. In human breast cancer, the study set out to assess how tumor, surrounding tissue and draining lymph node repertoires relate to one another and whether T cells might be exchanged between them.

What the work shows at the level of the full study, not this receptor alone: Tumor T-cell repertoires showed less diversity than lymph node repertoires and more diversity than nontumor tissue repertoires, and tumor T-cell repertoires showed preferential V and J gene usage. The study presented the conclusion that tumor T cells originate in lymph nodes as consistent with a hypothesis, not as something directly demonstrated. The data were judged consistent with most tumor T cells deriving from the lymph node and then expanding within tumor tissue. In luminal-like breast cancer, tumor and nontumor tissue repertoires resembled each other significantly more than in basal-like breast cancer.

The lymph node samples were taken from the axillary draining lymph nodes of breast cancer patients. Sequencing relied on an Illumina HiSeq 2000. TCR beta chain libraries were generated by multiplex PCR amplification. High-throughput sequencing was used to analyze the amplified TCR beta chain products. The public reads were reanalyzed by TCRdb: fastp trimming at Q25, MiXCR alignment, in-frame beta chains only. Every distinct CDR3 protein forms one entry, paired with its most common genes and DNA. For this sample the table gives under 350,000 distinct CDR3 sequences, of which 30% were detected only once. The top ten clones comprise roughly 1.2% of the sample. As regards this clonotype: Its target antigen remains unknown. The input lacks base qualities; no much larger clone sits a single base away.

This receptor was obtained from a female donor with breast cancer. Some clones in this sample may be carry-over from other donors' samples. Input material: axillary lymph node tissue.

The CDR3 region has the sequence CASSLPPRLGGEHEQYF. In nucleotides, the sequence is TGTGCCAGCAGCTTACCCCCGCGGCTAGGGGGAGAGCACGAGCAGTACTTC. This sequence uses TRBV7-9 and TRBJ2-7; TRBD1 is a weak D gene call, 6 bases matching. The germline V gene (reference sequence) sets CDR1 to SEHNR and CDR2 to FQNEAQ. Counted from cysteine to phenylalanine, this CDR3 has 17 amino acids. CDR3 DNA only is kept here, 51 bases in frame from base 1. V gives up 2 bases and J gives up 5 bases, and the segment between their germline ends measures 22 bases.